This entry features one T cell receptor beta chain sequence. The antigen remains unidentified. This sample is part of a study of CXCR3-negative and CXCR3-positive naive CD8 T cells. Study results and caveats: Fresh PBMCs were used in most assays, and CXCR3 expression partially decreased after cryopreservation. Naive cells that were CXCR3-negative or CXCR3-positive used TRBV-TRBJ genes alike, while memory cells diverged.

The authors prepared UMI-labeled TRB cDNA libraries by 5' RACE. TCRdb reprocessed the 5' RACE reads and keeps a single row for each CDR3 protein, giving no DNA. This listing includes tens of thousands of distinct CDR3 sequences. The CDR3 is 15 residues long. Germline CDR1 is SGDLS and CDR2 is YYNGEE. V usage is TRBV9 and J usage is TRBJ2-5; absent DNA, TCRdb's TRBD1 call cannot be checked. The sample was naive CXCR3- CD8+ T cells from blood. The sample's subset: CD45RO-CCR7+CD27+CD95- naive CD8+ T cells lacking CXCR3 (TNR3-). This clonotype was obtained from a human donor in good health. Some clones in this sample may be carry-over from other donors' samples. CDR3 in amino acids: CASSVAGQGVETQYF.